This TCR beta chain stems from a study of blood T cell repertoires in COVID-19. As originally analysed: Using reference gene primer amplification, nucleated cell counts were estimated. Clones were read by immunoSEQ multiplex PCR, and TCRdb kept only the in-frame ones, dropping some. The V and J calls and the clone size are those of that table, but D and trimming were determined from the DNA. The sample holds about 240,000 clones; approximately 83% are singletons and the top ten take over 8%. This CDR3 contains 13 residues. Germline CDR1 reads DFQATT; CDR2 reads SNEGSKA (reference sequence). Trimming removed 4 bases from V and 4 bases from J, with 11 bases in between.

The V call is TRBV20-1, the J call TRBJ1-5, with a possible D match to TRBD1 (5 bases). The material sequenced was peripheral blood. The sequence was obtained from a woman older than 75 with acute or convalescent COVID-19. The CDR3 nucleotides are TGCAGTGCTAATGAAGGGGTTAATCAGCCCCAGCATTTT. Residues: CSANEGVNQPQHF.